These 2 T cell receptor beta chains came from one sample sequenced in a study of graft-versus-host responses after intestinal transplantation (dated by TCRdb to about 2021). This specimen's time point label, interpreted: cells obtained before transplantation from donor or recipient. These receptors are not linked to any known antigen. The library was obtained by the immunoSEQ multiplex PCR assay. TCRdb retrieved this table from immuneACCESS and kept in-frame rearrangements only. Not all clones are present; in checked studies, unresolved V genes account for under half, and no reason is known for the remainder. The sample records roughly 96,000 clones, roughly 90% of which are singletons. The ten largest clonotypes hold under 0.55% of the sample. The sample in question was unstimulated CD8+ T cells sorted from spleen or lymph node cells, obtained before intestinal transplant. These receptors were collected from a human donor who received an intestinal transplant.

This chain connects TRBV4-1 to TRBJ2-7, with 9 bases fitting TRBD1. From germline, CDR1 is MGHRA and CDR2 YSYEKL. There are 15 residues in the CDR3. V trimming: 4 bases; J trimming: 6 bases; junction bases outside the gene matches: 10. Here the CDR3 reads CASSPRDRETSEQYF. CDR3 sequence (DNA): TGCGCCAGCAGCCCCCGGGACAGGGAGACTTCCGAGCAGTACTTC.

V and J are TRBV12-5 and TRBJ2-1, with D possibly matching TRBD2 (6 bases). This CDR3 region has 14 residues. Trimming took 5 bases from V and 2 from J, leaving 10 bases between them. Germline V CDR1 and CDR2: LGHNT, FRNRAP. This chain's CDR3 is CASGPWGAYNEQFF. The CDR3 DNA is TGTGCTAGTGGTCCCTGGGGGGCCTACAATGAGCAGTTCTTC. Variable domain in full (rest from reference TRBV12-5 and TRBJ2-1): DARVTQTPRHKVTEMGQEVTMRCQPILGHNTVFWYRQTMMQGLELLAYFRNRAPLDDSGMPKDRFSAEMPDATLATLKIQPSEPRDSAVYFCASGPWGAYNEQFFGPGTRLTVL.